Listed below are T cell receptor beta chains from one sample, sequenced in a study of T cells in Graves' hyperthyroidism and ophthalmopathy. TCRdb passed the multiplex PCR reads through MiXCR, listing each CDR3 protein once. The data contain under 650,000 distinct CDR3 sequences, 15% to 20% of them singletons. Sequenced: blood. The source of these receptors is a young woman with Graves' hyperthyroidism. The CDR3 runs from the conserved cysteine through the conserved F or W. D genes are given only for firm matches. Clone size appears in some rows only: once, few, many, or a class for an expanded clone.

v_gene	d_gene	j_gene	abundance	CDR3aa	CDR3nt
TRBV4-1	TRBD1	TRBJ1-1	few	CASSRVTGDTEAFF	TGCGCCAGCAGCCGCGTAACAGGGGACACTGAAGCTTTCTTT
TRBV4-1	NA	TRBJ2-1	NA	CASSQEGPIEQFF	TGCGCCAGCAGCCAAGAGGGGCCAATTGAGCAGTTCTTC
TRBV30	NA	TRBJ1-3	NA	CAWSVLGLQTYSGNTIYF	TGTGCCTGGAGTGTATTAGGTCTACAGACTTACTCTGGAAACACCATATATTTT
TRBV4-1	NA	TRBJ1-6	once	CASSQEMGGRPFSPLHF	TGCGCCAGCAGCCAAGAAATGGGGGGGCGACCATTTTCACCCCTCCACTTT
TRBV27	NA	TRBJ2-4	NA	CASSLVGGEGGDIQYF	TGTGCCAGCAGCTTGGTAGGCGGCGAGGGCGGGGACATTCAGTACTTC
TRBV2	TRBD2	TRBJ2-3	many	CASGEVLAGGSDTQYF	TGTGCCAGCGGGGAGGTACTAGCGGGAGGATCAGATACGCAGTATTTT
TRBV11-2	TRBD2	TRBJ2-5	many	CASRTSGKKETQYF	TGTGCCAGCAGGACTAGCGGGAAGAAAGAGACCCAGTACTTC
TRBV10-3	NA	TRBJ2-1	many	CAIKAYNEQFF	TGTGCCATCAAAGCCTACAATGAGCAGTTCTTC
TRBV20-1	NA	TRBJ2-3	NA	CSSGGTDTDTQYF	TGCTCCTCAGGGGGGACAGACACAGATACGCAGTATTTT
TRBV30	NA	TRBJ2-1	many	CAWSVSGNEQFF	TGTGCCTGGAGTGTTAGCGGAAATGAGCAGTTCTTC
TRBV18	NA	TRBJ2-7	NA	CASSPPGTTHEQYF	TGTGCCAGCTCACCACCCGGGACAACACACGAGCAGTACTTC
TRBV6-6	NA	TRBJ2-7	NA	CASSYGTPNGEQYF	TGTGCCAGCAGTTACGGGACTCCTAATGGCGAGCAGTACTTC
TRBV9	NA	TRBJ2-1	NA	CASSAGTEQFF	TGTGCCAGCAGCGCGGGGACAGAGCAGTTCTTC